This entry is about one TCR beta chain. Its specificity is not known. Generated by immunoSEQ multiplex PCR, the TCRdb table keeps only in-frame clones and is missing some. The table records about 140,000 clones, nearly 95% of them present only once. Second doses that came at about 4 or about 12 weeks were put together. This record comes from a study of T cell responses to AZD1222 COVID-19 vaccine. Study-wide results and limits: Among the donors, most were white British and more were female, and clonal diversity was possibly underestimated. Baseline seropositives among AZD1222 recipients totaled only 5 to 7. Reports say nearly half of spike-specific TCRs go after unmutated variant regions.

This clonotype was sampled from an adult who received the AZD1222 COVID-19 vaccine. Sequenced here: peripheral blood, sampled 28 days after the second AZD1222 dose.

The CDR3 protein is CASISDSNQPQHF. CDR3 coding DNA: TGTGCCAGCATCTCAGATAGCAATCAGCCCCAGCATTTT. The chain employs TRBV28 and TRBJ1-5; unclear D gene. CDR1 is MDHEN, CDR2 SYDVKM, per germline. The germline V and J ends were trimmed by 7 bases and 0 bases, with 7 bases remaining between them. The CDR3 length is 13 residues. Full variable domain (rest looked up from reference TRBV28 and TRBJ1-5): DVKVTQSSRYLVKRTGEKVFLECVQDMDHENMFWYRQDPGLGLRLIYFSYDVKMKEKGDIPEGYSVSREKKERFSLILESASTNQTSMYLCASISDSNQPQHFGDGTRLSIL.